This TCR beta chain was found in a study of glioma-infiltrating T cells. General study results and limits: Tissue-blood divergence was below expectation in non-neoplastic patients, above in gliomas. CDR3 overlap between tissue and blood was very small.

This clonotype was found many times. What it recognizes is unknown. V was clipped by 8 bases and J by 4 bases, with 10 bases between them. The CDR3 loop spans 12 amino acids. Per germline, CDR1 MGHRA and CDR2 YSYEKL. Amplification of TCR alpha and beta CDR3 regions from RNA used iRepertoire nested multiplex PCR. Input was roughly 100-450 ng of tissue mRNA or PBMC total RNA. Each CDR3 protein gets one entry after TCRdb re-called the multiplex PCR reads with MiXCR. This sample has approximately 110,000 distinct CDR3 sequences, with roughly 25% found just once. This rearrangement joins TRBV4-1 to TRBJ2-3; a possible D gene is TRBD1 (6 bases). This TCR derives from a human donor with low-grade glioma or glioblastoma, undergoing nonglioma brain surgery, or in good health (not recorded which). The sample consisted of glioma tissue, nonneoplastic brain tissue, or PBMCs (not recorded which). CDR3 in amino acids: CASRDTSDTQYF. The CDR3 DNA reads TGCGCCAGCCGGGACACGTCAGATACGCAGTATTTT.